The clone carrying this TCR beta chain has only a few counts. Its antigen is still unknown. The sample is drawn from a study of cytomegalovirus exposure and HLA in healthy donors. The CDR3 runs 18 residues. Germline lookup yields CDR1 MNHEY and CDR2 SMNVEV (reference sequence). Trimming took 1 base from V and 4 from J, leaving 22 bases between them. The PCR used 60 Vbeta and 13 Jbeta primers. Repertoires were generated with immunoSEQ multiplex PCR, while TCRdb's copy carries only in-frame clones and drops some. Of about 130,000 clones in the sample, roughly 79% were seen once. Study-wide points: Some V segments, including TRBV6-2 and TRBV6-3, were excluded as indistinguishable.

The clonotype comes from a woman in her forties in good health and CMV-seronegative. The genes are TRBV27 and TRBJ1-1, with D perhaps matching TRBD1 (6 bases). The sequencing sample was made of PBMCs. In nucleotides, the CDR3 is TGTGCCAGCAGTTTATTGGCGGGAGGGGGGTCCCAGGGCACTGAAGCTTTCTTT. Translated, it gives CASSLLAGGGSQGTEAFF.